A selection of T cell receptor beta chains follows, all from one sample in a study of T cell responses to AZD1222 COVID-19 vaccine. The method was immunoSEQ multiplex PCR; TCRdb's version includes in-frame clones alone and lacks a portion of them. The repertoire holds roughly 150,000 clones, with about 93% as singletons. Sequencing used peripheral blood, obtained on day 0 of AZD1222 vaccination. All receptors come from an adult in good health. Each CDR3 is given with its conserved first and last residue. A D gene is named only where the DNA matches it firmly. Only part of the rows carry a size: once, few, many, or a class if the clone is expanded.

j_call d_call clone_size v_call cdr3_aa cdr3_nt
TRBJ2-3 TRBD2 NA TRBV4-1 CASSQVAGEDTQYF TGCGCCAGCAGCCAAGTGGCGGGAGAAGATACGCAGTATTTT
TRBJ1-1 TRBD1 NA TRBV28 CASSGGQGLNTEAFF TGTGCCAGCAGTGGGGGACAGGGACTGAACACTGAAGCTTTCTTT
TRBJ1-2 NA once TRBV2 CASSTRQTLNYGYTF TGTGCCAGCAGTACCAGACAGACTCTTAACTATGGCTACACCTTC
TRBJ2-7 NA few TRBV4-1 CASSQEGTYEQYF TGCGCCAGCAGCCAAGAAGGAACTTACGAGCAGTACTTC
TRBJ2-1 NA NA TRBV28 CASSLSLRRGDEQFF TGTGCCAGCAGTTTATCACTCAGAAGGGGGGATGAGCAGTTCTTC
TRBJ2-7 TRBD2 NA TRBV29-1 CSVGGLAGTASYEQYF TGCAGCGTTGGGGGGCTAGCGGGTACCGCATCCTACGAGCAGTACTTC
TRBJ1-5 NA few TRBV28 CASSLGGSNQPQHF TGTGCCAGCAGTTTGGGGGGAAGCAATCAGCCCCAGCATTTT
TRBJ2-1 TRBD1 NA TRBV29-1 CSVGGDRGVSYNEQFF TGCAGCGTTGGAGGGGACAGAGGGGTCTCCTACAATGAGCAGTTCTTC
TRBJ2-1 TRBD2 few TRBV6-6 CASSSTSGGDNEQFF TGTGCCAGCAGTTCGACCTCGGGAGGGGACAATGAGCAGTTCTTC
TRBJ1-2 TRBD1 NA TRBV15 CATSRVQGAAGYGYTF TGTGCCACCAGCAGGGTACAGGGGGCTGCAGGCTATGGCTACACCTTC
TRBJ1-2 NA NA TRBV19 CASSIEGYGYTF TGTGCCAGTAGTATAGAGGGATATGGCTACACCTTC
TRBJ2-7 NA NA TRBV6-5 CASSYGFSYEQYF TGTGCCAGCAGTTATGGGTTCTCCTACGAGCAGTACTTC
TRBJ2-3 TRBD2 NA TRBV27 CASSPRTSGTSTDTQYF TGTGCCAGCAGCCCTCGGACTAGCGGCACTAGCACAGATACGCAGTATTTT
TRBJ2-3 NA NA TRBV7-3 CASSFSHTDTQYF TGTGCCAGCAGCTTCAGTCACACAGATACGCAGTATTTT
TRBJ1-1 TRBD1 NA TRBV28 CASSPTPGQATERKAFF TGTGCCAGCAGTCCAACGCCCGGACAGGCCACGGAGAGAAAAGCTTTCTTT
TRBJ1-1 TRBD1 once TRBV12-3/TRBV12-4 CASSKTGSEAFF TGTGCCAGCAGCAAGACAGGGAGTGAAGCTTTCTTT
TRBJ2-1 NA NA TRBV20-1 CSATGEQFF TGCAGTGCTACGGGAGAGCAGTTCTTC
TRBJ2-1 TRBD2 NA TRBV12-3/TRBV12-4 CASSGLAGGEQFF TGTGCCAGCAGTGGACTAGCGGGAGGTGAGCAGTTCTTC
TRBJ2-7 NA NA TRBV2 CASSGIRGYYEQYF TGTGCCAGCAGTGGGATCAGGGGATACTACGAGCAGTACTTC
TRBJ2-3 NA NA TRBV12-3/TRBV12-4 CASSYGGPDTQYF TGTGCCAGCAGTTACGGGGGGCCGGATACGCAGTATTTT
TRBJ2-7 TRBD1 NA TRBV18 CASSPPRGRRRGEQYF TGTGCCAGCTCACCGCCGAGGGGGCGCCGACGGGGCGAGCAGTACTTC
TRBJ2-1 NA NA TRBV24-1 CATSDRNEQFF TGTGCCACCAGTGATAGGAATGAGCAGTTCTTC
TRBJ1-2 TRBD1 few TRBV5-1 CASSSGQGGSGYTF TGCGCCAGCAGCTCGGGACAGGGGGGCAGTGGCTACACCTTC
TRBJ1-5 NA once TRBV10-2 CASSESLGSQHF TGCGCCAGCAGTGAGTCGTTAGGGTCCCAGCATTTT
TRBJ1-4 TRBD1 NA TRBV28 CASSLHGTGEKKLFF TGTGCCAGCAGTTTACACGGGACAGGGGAGAAAAAACTGTTTTTT
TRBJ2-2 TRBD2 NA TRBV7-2 CASSLVVTGGPTGELFF TGTGCCAGCAGCTTAGTTGTGACGGGAGGGCCCACCGGGGAGCTGTTTTTT
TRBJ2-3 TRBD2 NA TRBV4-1 CASSQDGLAGAESTDTQYF TGCGCCAGCAGCCAAGATGGACTAGCGGGAGCGGAGAGCACAGATACGCAGTATTTT
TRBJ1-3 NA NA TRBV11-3 CASSLDGESGNTIYF TGTGCCAGCAGCTTAGACGGGGAAAGCGGAAACACCATATATTTT
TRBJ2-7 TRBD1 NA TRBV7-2 CASSWTGGVSYEQYF TGTGCCAGCAGCTGGACAGGGGGCGTCTCCTACGAGCAGTACTTC
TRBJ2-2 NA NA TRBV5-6 CASSLAARANTGELFF TGTGCCAGCAGCTTGGCTGCGCGGGCGAACACCGGGGAGCTGTTTTTT
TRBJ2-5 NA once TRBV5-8 CASSIKETQYF TGTGCCAGCAGCATTAAGGAGACCCAGTACTTC
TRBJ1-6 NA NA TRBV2 CASRPPGNSPLHF TGTGCCAGCAGGCCCCCAGGGAATTCACCCCTCCACTTT
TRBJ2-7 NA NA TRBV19 CASSTTGNYEQYF TGTGCCAGTAGTACTACAGGGAACTACGAGCAGTACTTC
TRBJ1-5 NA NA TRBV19 CASRGLGGDQPQHF TGTGCCAGTAGGGGGTTGGGGGGCGATCAGCCCCAGCATTTT
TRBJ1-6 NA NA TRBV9 CASSLGPSSYNSPLHF TGTGCCAGCTCGTTAGGTCCCAGCTCCTATAATTCACCCCTCCACTTT
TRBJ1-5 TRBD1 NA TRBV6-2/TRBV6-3 CASSPPRTGPKKPQHF TGTGCCAGCAGCCCCCCCCGGACAGGGCCGAAAAAGCCCCAGCATTTT
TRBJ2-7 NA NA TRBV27 CASSSYLSPSEQYF TGTGCCAGCAGTTCGTACCTAAGCCCCTCGGAGCAGTACTTC
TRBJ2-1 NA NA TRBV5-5 CASSLAARPSSYNEQFF TGTGCCAGCAGCTTGGCGGCCAGACCAAGCTCCTACAATGAGCAGTTCTTC
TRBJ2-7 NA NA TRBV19 CASSMSGPYEQYF TGTGCCAGTAGTATGTCCGGACCCTACGAGCAGTACTTC
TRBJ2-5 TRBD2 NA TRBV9 CASSVDGRAVRETQYF TGTGCCAGCAGCGTAGACGGGAGGGCCGTTAGGGAGACCCAGTACTTC
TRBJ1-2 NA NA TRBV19 CASSPGGGRDGYTF TGTGCCAGTAGTCCTGGAGGGGGACGGGATGGCTACACCTTC
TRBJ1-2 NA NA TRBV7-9 CASSPPRAAHF TGTGCCAGCAGCCCCCCTAGGGCGGCCCACTTC
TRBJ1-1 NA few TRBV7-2 CASSLLGGNTEAFF TGTGCCAGCAGCCTTCTCGGGGGGAACACTGAAGCTTTCTTT
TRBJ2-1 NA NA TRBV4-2 CASSPIGRVGEQFF TGTGCCAGCAGCCCCATCGGCAGGGTAGGTGAGCAGTTCTTC
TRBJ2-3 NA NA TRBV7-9 CASRPSGIDTQYF TGTGCCAGCAGACCCTCAGGGATTGATACGCAGTATTTT
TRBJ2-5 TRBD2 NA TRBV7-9 CASRGSSGIPETQYF TGTGCCAGCAGGGGTTCTAGCGGGATTCCGGAGACCCAGTACTTC
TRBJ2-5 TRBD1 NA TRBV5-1 CASTNRGQETQYF TGCGCCAGCACCAACAGGGGGCAAGAGACCCAGTACTTC
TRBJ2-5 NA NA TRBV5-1 CASSPRSGTRQETQYF TGCGCCAGCAGCCCTAGGAGCGGGACACGCCAAGAGACCCAGTACTTC
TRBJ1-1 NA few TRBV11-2 CASSSDVTYTEAFF TGTGCCAGCAGCTCGGATGTTACTTACACTGAAGCTTTCTTT
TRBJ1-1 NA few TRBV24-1 CATSDGLGMNTEAFF TGTGCCACCAGTGATGGCCTCGGAATGAACACTGAAGCTTTCTTT
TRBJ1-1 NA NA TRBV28 CASEGGTEAFF TGTGCCAGCGAGGGAGGGACTGAAGCTTTCTTT
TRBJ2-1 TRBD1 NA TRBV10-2 CASSDLQGAGEQFF TGCGCCAGCAGTGACCTACAGGGGGCTGGGGAGCAGTTCTTC
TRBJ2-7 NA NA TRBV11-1 CASSLARTVYEQYF TGTGCCAGCAGCTTAGCACGGACCGTATACGAGCAGTACTTC
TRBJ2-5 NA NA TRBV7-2 CASSQAWGEETQYF TGTGCCAGCAGCCAAGCGTGGGGGGAAGAGACCCAGTACTTC
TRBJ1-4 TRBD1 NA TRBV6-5 CASSYSNKDRAKLFF TGTGCCAGCAGTTACTCGAACAAGGACAGGGCCAAACTGTTTTTT
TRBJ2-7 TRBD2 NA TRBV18 CASARGTSGSMGTYEQYF TGTGCCAGCGCCCGCGGGACTAGCGGGAGTATGGGGACCTACGAGCAGTACTTC
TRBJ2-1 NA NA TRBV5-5 CASSFALLNEQFF TGTGCCAGCAGTTTTGCGCTACTAAATGAGCAGTTCTTC
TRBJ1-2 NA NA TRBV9 CASSVDSQGDYGYTF TGTGCCAGCAGCGTAGACTCCCAGGGTGATTATGGCTACACCTTC
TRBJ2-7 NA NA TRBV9 CASSVGGPPYEQYF TGTGCCAGCAGCGTCGGCGGACCCCCCTACGAGCAGTACTTT